The source of this T cell receptor beta chain is a study of T cell repertoires in cytomegalovirus infection. Study context: Used in the study were CMV epitopes, some recently identified and HLA-C-restricted, others well-studied and HLA-B-restricted. Study-level findings and limits: Within the response measured ex vivo, HLA-C-restricted CMV-specific TCR beta clonotypes were dominant.

Between the trimmed V and J ends, which lost 8 bases and 0 bases, there was a span of 17 bases. The CDR3 is made up of 16 amino acids. Germline V CDR1 and CDR2: MNHNS, SASEGT. In this sample, this clonotype turned up a few times. Its antigen is still unknown. TCRdb recomputed calls from the reads with MiXCR, one row per CDR3 protein. The sample has 900,000 to 950,000 distinct CDR3 sequences, under 40% seen once. The TCR comes from a human donor in good health (CMV status not recorded). Some clones in this sample may be carry-over from other donors' samples. Sample: cultured CD8+ T cells from PBMCs, taken from culture after CMV antigen stimulation. The rearrangement links TRBV6-1 to TRBJ1-3, with no clear D. CDR3 DNA sequence: TGTGCCAGCGCTCGGGCCGGCCCTTACTCTGGAAACACCATATATTTT. Translating it yields CASARAGPYSGNTIYF.